The present T cell receptor beta chain was sequenced within a study of CXCR3-negative and CXCR3-positive naive CD8 T cells. Findings and limits, study-wide: It was found that naive subsets had comparable surface CD5, and TCR strength was inferred from TRB CDR3 properties. Memory cells showed distinct TRBV-TRBJ patterns, while the two naive subsets matched. Greater hydrophobicity was found in TRB CDR3s of CXCR3-positive naive cells than of CXCR3-negative naive cells.

Via 5' RACE with UMI labels, TRB cDNA libraries were prepared. For each CDR3 protein, TCRdb gives one entry from its re-call of the 5' RACE reads, without DNA. The sample data list 140,000 to 150,000 distinct CDR3 sequences. Regarding this clonotype: Antigen specificity is unknown.

From germline, CDR1 is WNHNN and CDR2 SYGVQD (reference sequence). The CDR3 runs to 13 residues. The material sequenced was naive CXCR3+ CD8+ T cells from blood. Subset of the sample: CD45RO-CCR7+CD27+CD95- naive CD8+ T cells expressing CXCR3 (TNR3+). This clonotype originated in a human donor in good health. Some clones in this sample may be carry-over from other donors' samples. The genes are TRBV10-1 and TRBJ2-1; TCRdb indicates TRBD1, and absent DNA this call remains unverified. CDR3 residues: CASSEAGGLEQFF.